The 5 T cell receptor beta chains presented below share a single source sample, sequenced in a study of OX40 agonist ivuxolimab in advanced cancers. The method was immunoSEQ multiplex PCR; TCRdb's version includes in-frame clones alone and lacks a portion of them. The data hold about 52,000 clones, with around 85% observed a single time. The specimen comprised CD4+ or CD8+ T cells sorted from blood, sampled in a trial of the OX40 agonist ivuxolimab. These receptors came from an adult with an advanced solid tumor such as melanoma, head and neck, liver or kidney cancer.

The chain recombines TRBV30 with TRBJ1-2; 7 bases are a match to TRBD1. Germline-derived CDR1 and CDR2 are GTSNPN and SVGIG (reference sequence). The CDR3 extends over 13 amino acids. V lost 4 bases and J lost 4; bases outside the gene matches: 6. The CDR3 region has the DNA TGTGCCTGGACACAGGGGATGGGCTATGGCTACACCTTC. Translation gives CAWTQGMGYGYTF.

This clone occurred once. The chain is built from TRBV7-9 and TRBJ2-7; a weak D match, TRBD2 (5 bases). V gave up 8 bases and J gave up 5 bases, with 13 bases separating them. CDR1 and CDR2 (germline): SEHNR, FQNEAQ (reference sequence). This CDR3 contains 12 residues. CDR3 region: CASGLALDEQYF. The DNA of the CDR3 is TGTGCCAGCGGGCTAGCCCTCGACGAGCAGTACTTC.

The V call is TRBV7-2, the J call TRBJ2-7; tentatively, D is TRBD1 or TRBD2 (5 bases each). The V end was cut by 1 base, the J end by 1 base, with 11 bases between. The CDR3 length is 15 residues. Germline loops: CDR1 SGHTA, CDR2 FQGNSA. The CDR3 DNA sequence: TGTGCCAGCAGCTTAGGACGGGACGGTTCCTACGAGCAGTACTTC. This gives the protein CASSLGRDGSYEQYF.

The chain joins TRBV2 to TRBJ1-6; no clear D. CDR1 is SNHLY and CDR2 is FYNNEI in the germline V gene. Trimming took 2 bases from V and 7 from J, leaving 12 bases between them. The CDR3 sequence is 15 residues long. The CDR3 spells CASSEIGENNSPLHF. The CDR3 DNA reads TGTGCCAGCAGTGAAATCGGGGAGAACAATTCACCCCTCCACTTT.

CDR3 DNA sequence: TGCGCCAGCAGTCAATCGGCAGGGACAGGGGCGTTGGAGAACTATGGCTACACCTTC. This translates into CASSQSAGTGALENYGYTF. The rearrangement uses TRBV23-1 and TRBJ1-2, with 10 bases aligning to TRBD1. TRBV23-1 is sorted into the ORF group, with uncertain function. V shed 0 bases, J shed 2 bases, and the junction held 12 bases outside the gene matches. The CDR3 extends over 19 amino acids.